The 29 T cell receptor beta chains below come from one sample, sequenced in a study of breast tumors, draining lymph nodes, adjacent tissues. Breast cancer patients provided tissue from their axillary draining lymph nodes. MiXCR was run by TCRdb on the multiplex PCR reads, yielding one entry per CDR3 protein. The repertoire holds about 180,000 distinct CDR3 sequences, about 34% seen once, with about 3.8% in the top ten. Material for sequencing was axillary lymph node tissue. These receptor sequences come from a female donor with breast cancer. Some clones in this sample may be carry-over from other donors' samples.

This clonotype has at least ten counts. The chain uses TRBV15 and TRBJ2-1, with TRBD2 matching 11 bases. Germline V gene sequence: CDR1 LNHNV, CDR2 YYDKDF (reference sequence). This CDR3 has 16 amino acids. V shed 1 base, J shed 10 bases, and the junction held 9 bases outside the gene matches. The CDR3 protein is CATSRVAGGPVWEQFF. CDR3 bases: TGTGCCACCAGCAGAGTAGCGGGAGGGCCGGTTTGGGAGCAGTTCTTC.

As concerns this clonotype: The junction and the germline gene differ at one end; a read error may be behind it. This chain uses TRBV24-1 with TRBJ1-5; a weak D match, TRBD1 (5 bases). The germline V gene has CDR1 KGHDR and CDR2 SFDVKD. CDR3 length: 13 amino acids. CDR3 loop: CATSDSGHFPKNF. The CDR3 DNA follows: TGTGCCACCAGTGATTCCGGACATTTCCCCAAGAATTTT.

On this clonotype itself: A read error may produce the germline difference seen at one junction end. The chain joins TRBV7-3 to TRBJ2-5, with TRBD2 as a possible D gene (5 bases). This CDR3 has 15 residues. Germline V gene sequence: CDR1 SGHTA, CDR2 FQGTGA. The CDR3: CASSTKRPPGETQNF. DNA of the CDR3: TGTGCCAGCAGCACAAAGCGGCCCCCAGGAGAGACCCAGAACTTC.

There are many counts of this clonotype. The chain's CDR3 is CASSFRPGWYEQYF. CDR3 DNA: TGTGCCAGCAGTTTCCGACCAGGGTGGTACGAGCAGTACTTC. The chain has TRBV27 and TRBJ2-7; tentatively, D is TRBD1 (5 bases). Germline V gives CDR1 MNHEY, CDR2 SMNVEV (reference sequence). The CDR3 runs to 14 residues. Trimming removed 3 bases at V and 4 bases at J, with 13 bases between.

This clonotype appeared many times. The chain recombines TRBV9 with TRBJ2-7; TRBD1 matches 11 bases. Germline V CDR1 and CDR2: SGDLS, YYNGEE. Germline trimming cut 4 bases from V and 5 bases from J; bases unmatched to any gene: 5. This CDR3 contains 14 residues. CDR3 DNA sequence: TGTGCCAGCAGCCCCGGGGACAGGGGGGACGAGCAGTACTTC. This encodes CASSPGDRGDEQYF.

With regard to this clonotype: This may stem from a read error, because a much larger clone lies one nucleotide away. The CDR3 here is CTSSPRTGASYEQFF. Written as DNA, the CDR3 is TGTACCAGCTCACCACGGACGGGGGCGAGCTATGAGCAGTTCTTC. The chain employs TRBV18 and TRBJ2-1; the D gene could be TRBD1 or TRBD2 (6 bases each). This CDR3 region has 15 residues. The germline V gene has CDR1 KGHSH and CDR2 LQKENI.

This clonotype has at least ten counts. This may arise from a read error, as a much more abundant clone is one base away. The rearrangement joins TRBV20-1 to TRBJ2-7; 7 bases align to TRBD1. The CDR3 has 16 residues. Trimming took 0 bases from V and 0 from J; bases not matched to a gene: 8. Germline V gene sequence: CDR1 DFQATT, CDR2 SNEGSKA (reference sequence). CDR3 coding DNA: TGCAGTGCTAGAGACTGGACAGGCTCGACCTCCTACGAGCAGTACTTC. Translated: CSARDWTGSTSYEQYF.

This clonotype has a count of ten or more. The J gene is TRBJ1-2, the V gene TRBV10-3; D is unresolved. The CDR3 totals 13 residues. Germline V CDR1 and CDR2: ENHRY, SYGVKD. V lost 4 bases and J lost 0, with 6 bases in between. CDR3 region: CAISAAANYGYTF. The CDR3 nucleotides are TGTGCCATCAGTGCAGCCGCTAACTATGGCTACACCTTC.

This clonotype was recorded at least ten times. This chain joins TRBV6-5 and TRBJ2-7, with D possibly called TRBD1 or TRBD2 (5 bases each). The germline CDR1 and CDR2 sequences are MNHEY and SVGAGI. V was cut by 2 bases and J by 6 bases, with 17 bases left in between. CDR3 length: 15 residues. Written as DNA, the CDR3 is TGTGCCAGCAGTTACGTTTTTGGGACCCGGGGCGAGCAGTACTTC. Its protein is CASSYVFGTRGEQYF.

This clonotype was counted many times. The chain carries TRBV5-1 and TRBJ1-4; no definite D call. CDR3 size: 15 residues. With 7 bases removed from V and 2 bases from J, the gap between germline ends came to 15 bases. The germline CDR1 and CDR2 sequences are SGHRS and YFSETQ. The CDR3 sequence: CASREGSRTNEKLFF. As DNA, the CDR3 is TGCGCCAGCCGGGAAGGGTCCCGCACTAATGAAAAACTGTTTTTT.

This clonotype was seen repeatedly, ten times or more. The chain joins TRBV9 to TRBJ2-1, with a possible D match to TRBD2 (6 bases). Trimming removed 0 bases from V and 6 bases from J, with 19 bases in between. This CDR3 comprises 17 residues. In germline, CDR1 is SGDLS, CDR2 YYNGEE. The CDR3 bases are TGTGCCAGCAGCGTAGGGGGAGGTAGTAACGTGATCAATGAGCAGTTCTTC. This codes for CASSVGGGSNVINEQFF.

In its sample, this clonotype was seen a few times. The chain joins TRBV3-1 to TRBJ2-1, with no clear D. The CDR3 loop spans 13 amino acids. Germline lookup yields CDR1 LGHDT and CDR2 YNNKEL (reference sequence). Trimming cost V 0 bases and J 8 bases, with 8 bases left between them. CDR3 sequence reads: CASSQDFSYEQFF. CDR3 DNA: TGTGCCAGCAGCCAAGATTTTAGTTATGAGCAGTTCTTC.

In this sample, this clonotype turned up many times. The rearrangement uses TRBV5-8 and TRBJ2-5; possibly TRBD1 for D (5 bases). V was clipped by 4 bases and J by 0 bases, with 13 bases between them. The germline gives CDR1 SGHTS, CDR2 YDEGEE. This CDR3 comprises 15 residues. For the CDR3, the DNA is TGTGCCAGCAGCGGTTATGCGACAGACCAAGAGACCCAGTACTTC. Translated, it gives CASSGYATDQETQYF.

This clonotype was detected ten times or more. The chain is built from TRBV6-5 and TRBJ1-4; 7 bases are shared with TRBD1. Unmatched junction bases numbered 5, after V lost 2 bases and J lost 8 bases. The CDR3 consists of 14 residues. In germline, CDR1 is MNHEY, CDR2 SVGAGI. The CDR3 sequence: CASSYTRDREKLFF. The CDR3 DNA is TGTGCCAGCAGTTACACAAGGGACAGAGAAAAACTGTTTTTT.

This clonotype has at least ten counts. The chain uses TRBV13 and TRBJ2-1, with 8 positions matching TRBD1. The V segment lost 4 bases and the J segment 8 bases; nucleotides outside the gene matches: 7. The CDR3 is made up of 14 amino acids. Germline-derived CDR1 and CDR2 are PRHDT and FYEKMQ (reference sequence). In DNA, the CDR3 is TGTGCCAGCAGCTGGGGACAGGTAGGTGATGAGCAGTTCTTC. This translates into CASSWGQVGDEQFF.

A word on this clonotype: The CDR3 does not end in the conserved phenylalanine or tryptophan, so this is likely a read error. The rearrangement links TRBV19 to TRBJ1-1; unclear D gene. CDR3 length: 16 residues. Germline V gene lookup returns CDR1 LNHDA and CDR2 SQIVND (reference sequence). Trimming pared 7 bases from V and 8 bases from J, leaving 26 bases between. CDR3 nucleotide sequence: TGTGCCAGTACCTTGGGCGGGGTTTCCTTTGGAGGGGAAGCTTTCTCT. Encoded protein: CASTLGGVSFGGEAFS.

There are many counts of this clonotype. The chain couples TRBV2 to TRBJ1-4; a possible D gene is TRBD1 (6 bases). Trimming stripped 6 bases from V and 0 bases from J, with 8 bases between. The germline V gene encodes CDR1 SNHLY and CDR2 FYNNEI. This CDR3 contains 14 residues. The DNA of the CDR3 is TGTGCCAGCAGCTGGACAGCAACTAATGAAAAACTGTTTTTT. This sequence encodes CASSWTATNEKLFF.

The chain employs TRBV2 and TRBJ1-1; D is unresolved. The germline V gene encodes CDR1 SNHLY and CDR2 FYNNEI. The CDR3 has 14 amino acids. V was shortened by 2 bases and J by 4 bases, with 11 bases between the two germline ends. CDR3 loop: CASSEKGLGTEAFF. CDR3 nucleotide sequence: TGTGCCAGCAGTGAAAAAGGCTTGGGCACTGAAGCTTTCTTT. The variable domain in full, with the rest retrieved from reference TRBV2 and TRBJ1-1, is EPEVTQTPSHQVTQMGQEVILRCVPISNHLYFYWYRQILGQKVEFLVSFYNNEISEKSEIFDDQFSVERPDGSNFTLKIRSTKLEDSAMYFCASSEKGLGTEAFFGQGTRLTVV.

This clonotype was seen ten or more times. A read error is possible here, since a much larger clone lies one base away. This sequence joins TRBV11-1 and TRBJ1-6; 9 bases align to TRBD1. This CDR3 is built from 14 residues. Germline values: CDR1 SGHAT, CDR2 FQDESV (reference sequence). Unmatched junction bases numbered 3, after V lost 3 bases and J lost 9 bases. DNA of the CDR3: TGTGCCAGCAGCTTCGGGACAGGGTCTTCACCCCTCCACTTT. The encoded protein is CASSFGTGSSPLHF.

This clonotype was found many times. J is TRBJ2-7 and V is TRBV20-1; tentative D call: TRBD2 (6 bases). Germline CDR1 is DFQATT and CDR2 is SNEGSKA (reference sequence). The CDR3 is 13 residues long. Trimming shortened V by 5 bases and J by 2 bases, and 13 bases separated the two germline ends. For the CDR3, the DNA is TGCAGTGCTCCCGGGACTGAGACCTACGAGCAGTACTTC. This encodes CSAPGTETYEQYF.

The V call is TRBV27, the J call TRBJ2-7; a possible D gene is TRBD2 (6 bases). This CDR3 has 13 residues. The germline CDR1 and CDR2 sequences are MNHEY and SMNVEV (reference sequence). V lost 6 bases to trimming and J lost 6 bases, with 15 bases between them. The CDR3 DNA is TGTGCCAGCAGCGGGAGCCCATTAAGCGAGCAGTACTTC. Its translation is CASSGSPLSEQYF.

V gene TRBV6-2 or TRBV6-3 combines with J gene TRBJ2-3; 14 bases line up with TRBD2. Per the germline V gene, CDR1 is MNHEY and CDR2 is SVGEGT. V lost 6 bases to trimming and J lost 8 bases; unmatched junction nucleotides: 10. The length of the CDR3 is 16 residues. CDR3 region: CASRRGLAGEIGTQYF. CDR3 in DNA: TGTGCCAGCAGGCGGGGACTAGCGGGAGAAATTGGTACGCAGTATTTT.

This clonotype was counted a single time. This sequence joins TRBV7-9 and TRBJ2-5; 9 bases map to TRBD1. CDR3 length: 15 residues. Germline trimming cut 5 bases from V and 5 bases from J; bases unmatched to any gene: 9. Germline V gives CDR1 SEHNR, CDR2 FQNEAQ (reference sequence). The CDR3 DNA reads as TGTGCCAGCAGCCATGGACAGGGGAGGGGGGAGACCCAGTACTTC. This translates into CASSHGQGRGETQYF.

This rearrangement joins TRBV28 to TRBJ2-1, with D perhaps given as TRBD1 or TRBD2 (5 bases each). The length of the CDR3 is 15 residues. Germline CDR1 reads MDHEN; CDR2 reads SYDVKM. Trimming took 10 bases from V and 3 from J, leaving 19 bases between them. The CDR3 coding sequence is TGTGCCATCTCTCCTGGGGGTGAGGGCTACAATGAGCAGTTCTTC. Protein: CAISPGGEGYNEQFF.

In this sample, this clonotype turned up many times. The chain recombines TRBV7-2 with TRBJ2-3, with 9 bases fitting TRBD2. This CDR3 spans 14 amino acids. Trimming removed 1 base from V and 14 bases from J; junction bases left unmatched: 10. The germline V gene has CDR1 SGHTA and CDR2 FQGNSA. DNA for the CDR3: TGTGCCAGCAGCTTAGGGTCAGGACTAGCGTTACGGTATTTT. Encoded protein: CASSLGSGLALRYF.

This clonotype was seen a handful of times. A much larger clone differs by one base, so this may be a read error. J is TRBJ2-1 and V is TRBV24-1, with 10 bases lining up with TRBD1. CDR1 KGHDR and CDR2 SFDVKD come from the germline V gene. V trimming: 3 bases; J trimming: 7 bases; junction bases outside the gene matches: 5. The CDR3 is 15 residues long. DNA for the CDR3: TGTGCCACCAGTGATCCGGGACAGGGGAGAAATGAGCAGTTCTTC. It codes for CATSDPGQGRNEQFF.

In the case of this clonotype: A much larger clone lies one base from this, so it may be a read error. V gene TRBV20-1 combines with J gene TRBJ2-1, with 12 bases fitting TRBD2. This CDR3 comprises 16 residues. CDR1 and CDR2 from the germline V gene are DFQATT and SNEGSKA (reference sequence). V gave up 1 base and J gave up 5 bases; unmatched junction bases: 6. CDR3 loop: CSARGRTSGADNEQFF. The CDR3 DNA reads TGCAGTGCTAGAGGCCGGACTAGCGGGGCGGACAATGAGCAGTTCTTC.

This clonotype has only a few counts. A much larger clone lies one base from this, so it may be a read error. The V and J genes are TRBV18 and TRBJ2-7; possibly TRBD1 for D (6 bases). V lost 4 bases to trimming and J lost 5 bases, with 15 bases between them. This CDR3 comprises 14 residues. The germline V gene has CDR1 KGHSH and CDR2 LQKENI. The CDR3 DNA reads as TGTGCCAGCTCACTACCGACCACAGGGAACGAGCAGTACTTC. Residues: CASSLPTTGNEQYF.

This clonotype was seen at least ten times. This chain joins TRBV12-3 or TRBV12-4 and TRBJ1-3; D uncertain. V shed 2 bases and J shed 0 bases, with 2 bases lying between them. The CDR3 length is 13 residues. Here the CDR3 reads CASSLHSGNTIYF. DNA for the CDR3: TGTGCCAGCAGTTTACACTCTGGAAACACCATATATTTT.